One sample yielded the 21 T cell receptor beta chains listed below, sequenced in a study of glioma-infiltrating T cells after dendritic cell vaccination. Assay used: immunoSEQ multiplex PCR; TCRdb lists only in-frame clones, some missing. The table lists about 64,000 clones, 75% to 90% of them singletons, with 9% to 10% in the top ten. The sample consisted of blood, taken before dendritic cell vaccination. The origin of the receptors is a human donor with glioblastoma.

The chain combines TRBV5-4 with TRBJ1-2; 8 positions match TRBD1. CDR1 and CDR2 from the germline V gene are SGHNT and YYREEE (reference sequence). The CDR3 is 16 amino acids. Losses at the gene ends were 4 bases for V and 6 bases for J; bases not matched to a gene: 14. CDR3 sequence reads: CASSNLDRGPFHGYTF. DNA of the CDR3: TGTGCCAGCAGCAATTTAGACAGGGGTCCTTTCCATGGCTACACCTTC. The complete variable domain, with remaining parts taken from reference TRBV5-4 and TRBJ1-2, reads ETGVTQSPTHLIKTRGQQVTLRCSSQSGHNTVSWYQQALGQGPQFIFQYYREEENGRGNFPPRFSGLQFPNYSSELNVNALELDDSALYLCASSNLDRGPFHGYTFGSGTRLTVV.

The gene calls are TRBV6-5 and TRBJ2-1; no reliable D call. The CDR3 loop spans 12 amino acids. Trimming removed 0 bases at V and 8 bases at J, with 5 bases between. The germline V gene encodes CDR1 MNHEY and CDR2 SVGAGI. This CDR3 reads CASSYSCDEQFF. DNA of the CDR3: TGTGCCAGCAGTTACTCGTGCGATGAGCAGTTCTTC.

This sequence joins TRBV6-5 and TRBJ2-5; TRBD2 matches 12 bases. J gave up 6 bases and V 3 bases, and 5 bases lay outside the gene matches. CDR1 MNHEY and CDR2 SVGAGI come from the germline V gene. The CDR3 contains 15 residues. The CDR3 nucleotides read TGTGCCAGCAGTTATAGGACTAGCGGGGCGCAGACCCAGTACTTC. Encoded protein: CASSYRTSGAQTQYF.

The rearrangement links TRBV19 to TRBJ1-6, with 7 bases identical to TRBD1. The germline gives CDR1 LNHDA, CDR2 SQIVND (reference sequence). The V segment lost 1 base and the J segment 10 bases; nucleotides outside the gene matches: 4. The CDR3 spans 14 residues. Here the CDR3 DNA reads TGTGCCAGTAGTATAGGACAGGGAGGATCACCCCTCCACTTT. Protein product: CASSIGQGGSPLHF.

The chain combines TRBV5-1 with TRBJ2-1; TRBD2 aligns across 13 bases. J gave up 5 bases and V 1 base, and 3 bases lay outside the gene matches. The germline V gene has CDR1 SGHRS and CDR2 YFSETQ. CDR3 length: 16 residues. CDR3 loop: CASSLILAGGNNEQFF. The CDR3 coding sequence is TGCGCCAGCAGCTTGATACTAGCGGGGGGGAACAATGAGCAGTTCTTC.

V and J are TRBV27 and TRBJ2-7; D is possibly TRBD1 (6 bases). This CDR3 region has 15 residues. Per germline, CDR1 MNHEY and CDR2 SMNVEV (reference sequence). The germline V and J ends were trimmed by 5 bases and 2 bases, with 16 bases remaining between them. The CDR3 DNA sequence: TGTGCCAGCAGTGGATCAGGGGCCCAACCCTACGAGCAGTACTTC. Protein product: CASSGSGAQPYEQYF.

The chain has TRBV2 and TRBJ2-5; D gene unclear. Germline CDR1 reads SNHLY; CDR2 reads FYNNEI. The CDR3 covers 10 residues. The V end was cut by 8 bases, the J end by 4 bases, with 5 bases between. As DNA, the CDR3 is TGTGCCAGCGGCCTAGAGACCCAGTACTTC. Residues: CASGLETQYF.

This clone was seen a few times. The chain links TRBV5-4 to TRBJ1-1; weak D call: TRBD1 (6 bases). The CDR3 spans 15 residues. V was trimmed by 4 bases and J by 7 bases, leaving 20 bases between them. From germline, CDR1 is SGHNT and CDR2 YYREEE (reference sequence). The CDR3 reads CASSGNRAQVGEAFF. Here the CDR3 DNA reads TGTGCCAGCAGCGGAAACAGGGCTCAAGTAGGTGAAGCTTTCTTT.

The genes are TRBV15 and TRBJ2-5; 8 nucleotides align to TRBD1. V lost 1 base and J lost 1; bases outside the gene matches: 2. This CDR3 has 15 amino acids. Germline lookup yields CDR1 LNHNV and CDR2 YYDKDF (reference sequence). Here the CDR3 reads CATSRGGTGQETQYF. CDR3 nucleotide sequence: TGTGCCACCAGCAGAGGAGGGACAGGCCAAGAGACCCAGTACTTC. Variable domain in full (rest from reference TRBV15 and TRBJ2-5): DAMVIQNPRYQVTQFGKPVTLSCSQTLNHNVMYWYQQKSSQAPKLLFHYYDKDFNNEADTPDNFQSRRPNTSFCFLDIRSPGLGDTAMYLCATSRGGTGQETQYFGPGTRLLVL.

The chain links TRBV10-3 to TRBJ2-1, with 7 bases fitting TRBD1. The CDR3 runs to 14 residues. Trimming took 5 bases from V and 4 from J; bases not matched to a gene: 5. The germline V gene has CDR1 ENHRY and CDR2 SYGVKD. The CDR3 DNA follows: TGTGCCATCAGTACAGGGGATGGGTACAATGAGCAGTTCTTC. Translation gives CAISTGDGYNEQFF.

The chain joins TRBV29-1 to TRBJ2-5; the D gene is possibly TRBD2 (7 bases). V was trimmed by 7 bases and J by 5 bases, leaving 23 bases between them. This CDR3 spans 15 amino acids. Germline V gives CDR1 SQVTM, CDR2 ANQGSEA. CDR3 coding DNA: TGCAGCGGGGGGGGCGGTGGGGATTATCCGGAGACCCAGTACTTC. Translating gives CSGGGGGDYPETQYF.

The CDR3: CASSQGTGWDTEAFF. The DNA for the CDR3 is TGTGCCAGTAGTCAAGGTACAGGTTGGGACACTGAAGCTTTCTTT. This chain links TRBV19 with TRBJ1-1; a weak D match, TRBD1 (5 bases). The CDR3 runs 15 residues. The germline V and J ends were trimmed by 5 bases and 3 bases, with 16 bases remaining between them. Germline V lookup: CDR1 LNHDA, CDR2 SQIVND (reference sequence).

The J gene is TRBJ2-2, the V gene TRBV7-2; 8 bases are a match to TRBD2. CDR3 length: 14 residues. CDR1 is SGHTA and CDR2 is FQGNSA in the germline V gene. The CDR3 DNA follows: TGTGGTTCAAGGGCGGGGGGCCTCACCGGGGAGCTGTTTTTT. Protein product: CGSRAGGLTGELFF. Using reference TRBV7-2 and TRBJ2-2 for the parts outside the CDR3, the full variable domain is GAGVSQSPSNKVTEKGKDVELRCDPISGHTALYWYRQSLGQGLEFLIYFQGNSAPDKSGLPSDRFSAERTGGSVSTLTIQRTQQEDSAVYLCGSRAGGLTGELFFGEGSRLTVL.

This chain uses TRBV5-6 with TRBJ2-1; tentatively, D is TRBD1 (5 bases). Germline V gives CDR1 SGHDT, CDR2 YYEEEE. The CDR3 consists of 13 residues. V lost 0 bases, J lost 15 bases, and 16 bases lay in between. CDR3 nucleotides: TGTGCCAGCAGCTTGGCAGGGAACGGAGTTCCGTTCTTC. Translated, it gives CASSLAGNGVPFF.

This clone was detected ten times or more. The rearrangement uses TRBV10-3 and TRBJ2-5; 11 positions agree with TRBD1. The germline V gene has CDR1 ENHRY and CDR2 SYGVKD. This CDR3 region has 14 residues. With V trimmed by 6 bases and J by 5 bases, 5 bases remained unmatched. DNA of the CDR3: TGTGCCATCAGCCGGGACAGGGGGTACGAGACCCAGTACTTC. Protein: CAISRDRGYETQYF.

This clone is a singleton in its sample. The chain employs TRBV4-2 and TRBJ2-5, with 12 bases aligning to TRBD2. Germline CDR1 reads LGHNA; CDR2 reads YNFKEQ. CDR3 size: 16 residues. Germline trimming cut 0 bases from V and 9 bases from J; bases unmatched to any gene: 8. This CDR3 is CASSQDPGLAGGAQYF. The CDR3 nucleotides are TGTGCCAGCAGCCAAGATCCTGGGCTAGCGGGGGGGGCCCAGTACTTC.

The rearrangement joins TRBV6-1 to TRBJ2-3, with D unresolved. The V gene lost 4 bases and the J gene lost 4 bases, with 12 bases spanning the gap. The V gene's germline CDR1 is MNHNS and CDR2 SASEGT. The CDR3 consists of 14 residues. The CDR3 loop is CASSGHRRADTQYF. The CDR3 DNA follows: TGTGCCAGCAGTGGCCACCGACGGGCAGATACGCAGTATTTT.

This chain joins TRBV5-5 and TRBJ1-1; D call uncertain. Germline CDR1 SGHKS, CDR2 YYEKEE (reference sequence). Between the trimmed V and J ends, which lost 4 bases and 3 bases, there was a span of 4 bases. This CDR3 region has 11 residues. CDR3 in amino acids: CASSTHTEAFF. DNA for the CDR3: TGTGCCAGCAGCACACACACTGAAGCTTTCTTT.

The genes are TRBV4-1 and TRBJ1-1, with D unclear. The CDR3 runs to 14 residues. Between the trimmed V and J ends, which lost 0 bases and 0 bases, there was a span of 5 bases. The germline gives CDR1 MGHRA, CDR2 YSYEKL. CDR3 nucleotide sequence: TGCGCCAGCAGCCAAGACCACTTGAACACTGAAGCTTTCTTT. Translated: CASSQDHLNTEAFF.

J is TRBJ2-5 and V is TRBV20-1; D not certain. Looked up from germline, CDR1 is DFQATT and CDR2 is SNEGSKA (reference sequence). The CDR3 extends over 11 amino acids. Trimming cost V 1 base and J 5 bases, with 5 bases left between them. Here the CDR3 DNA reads TGCAGTGCTAGAGGTCGGGAGACCCAGTACTTC. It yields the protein CSARGRETQYF.

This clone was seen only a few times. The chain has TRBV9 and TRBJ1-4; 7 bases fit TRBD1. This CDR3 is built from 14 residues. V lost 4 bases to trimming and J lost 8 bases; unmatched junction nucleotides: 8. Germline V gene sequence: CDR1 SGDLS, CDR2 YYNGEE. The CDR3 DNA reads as TGTGCCAGCAGCACTCGGACAGGACGGGAAAAACTGTTTTTT. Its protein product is CASSTRTGREKLFF.